This is a list of T cell receptor beta chains from one sample in a study of vaccination and CD4 T cells after COVID-19. Their cognate antigens are unknown. From the PCR reads, TCRdb called clonotypes with MiXCR, one entry per CDR3 protein. The table has over 9,000 distinct CDR3 sequences, less than 35% seen once. Specimen: CD4+ T cells from blood, cultured in vitro. The receptors shown here come from a human donor in good health. Each CDR3 is given with its conserved first and last residue. Fields, in order: V gene, D gene, clone size, J gene, CDR3 DNA, CDR3 protein. D genes are given only for firm matches. Only part of the rows carry a size: once, few, many, or a class if the clone is expanded.

TRBV18	-	-	TRBJ2-2	TGTGCCAGCTCACTGCTCAGGGAAAACACCGGGGAGCTGTTTTTT	CASSLLRENTGELFF
TRBV28	TRBD1	few	TRBJ1-2	TGTGCCAGCTCGGACAGGGCCTGGGGCTACACCTTC	CASSDRAWGYTF
TRBV5-4	TRBD1	-	TRBJ2-1	TGTGCCAGCAGTTCAGGGGGCGCGAGCTCCTACAATGAGCAGTTCTTC	CASSSGGASSYNEQFF
TRBV6-5	TRBD1	-	TRBJ2-5	TGTGCCAGCAGTTACTCCAGGGGGCAAGAGACCCAGTACTTC	CASSYSRGQETQYF
TRBV2	-	few	TRBJ1-5	TGTGCCAGCAGGGGTACAGGTAGCAATCAGCCCCAGCATTTT	CASRGTGSNQPQHF
TRBV9	TRBD1	once	TRBJ1-2	TGTGCCAGCAGCGGGACAGGCGAATATGGCTACACCTTC	CASSGTGEYGYTF
TRBV5-1	TRBD1	-	TRBJ1-2	TGCGCCAGCACCGGACAGGGGCTTGGCTACACCTTC	CASTGQGLGYTF
TRBV28	TRBD1	-	TRBJ2-5	TGTGCCAGCAGCCCTGGACAGGCGCAAGAGACCCAGTACTTC	CASSPGQAQETQYF
TRBV27	TRBD2	few	TRBJ2-7	TGTGCCAGCAGCTTAACGGCCTCGGTAGCGGGAGGTGTCGAGCAGTACTTC	CASSLTASVAGGVEQYF
TRBV9	TRBD1	-	TRBJ1-5	TGTGCCAGCAGCCCAGGGGGGGACAGTCCTCAGCCCCAGCATTTT	CASSPGGDSPQPQHF
TRBV25-1	-	-	TRBJ1-5	TGTGCCAGCAGTGATGGAGCCAATCAGCCCCAGCATTTT	CASSDGANQPQHF
TRBV20-1	-	-	TRBJ1-4	TGCAGTGCTAGGGATTGGGAAGGGGCCGGTGAAAAACTGTTTTTT	CSARDWEGAGEKLFF
TRBV6-1	-	few	TRBJ1-1	TGTGCCAGCAGGATTGACTGGAACACTGAAGCTTTCTTT	CASRIDWNTEAFF
TRBV7-8	-	-	TRBJ2-7	TGTGCCAGCAGCTCCCCTGGCGGCGAGTCCTTCTGCGAGCAGTACTTC	CASSSPGGESFCEQYF
TRBV20-1	-	-	TRBJ1-2	TGCAGTGCCAAGGGACGGATTTGGGTAGGCTACACCTTC	CSAKGRIWVGYTF
TRBV28	TRBD2	-	TRBJ2-7	TGTGCCAGCATCAAAGCGGGAGGCCTTATCTACGAGCAGTACTTC	CASIKAGGLIYEQYF
TRBV19	-	few	TRBJ1-2	TGTGCCAGTAGTATAAGGGACCAACTTGGCTACACCTTC	CASSIRDQLGYTF
TRBV7-2	-	-	TRBJ2-5	TGTGCCGGCAGGGACCGAGCTACGGAGGAGACCCAGTACTTC	CAGRDRATEETQYF
TRBV4-3	TRBD1	-	TRBJ1-2	TGCGCCAGCAGCCAAGACGCGCAGGGGGTAGGTGGCTACACCTTC	CASSQDAQGVGGYTF
TRBV6-1	-	-	TRBJ2-7	TGTGCCAGTAGACAGGCCCCTGGCTACGAGCAGTACTTC	CASRQAPGYEQYF
TRBV6-1	TRBD2	few	TRBJ2-3	TGTGCCACACAGGGACTAGCGGGAGGTGGAGATACGCAGTATTTT	CATQGLAGGGDTQYF
TRBV20-1	-	-	TRBJ2-3	TGCAGTGCTGACAAAACTAGCACTAGCACAGATACGCAGTATTTT	CSADKTSTSTDTQYF
TRBV29-1	TRBD1	once	TRBJ1-1	TGCAGCGTTGGATTGGGGACAGCGGGCACTGAAGCTTTCTTT	CSVGLGTAGTEAFF
TRBV11-2	-	few	TRBJ2-5	TGTGCCAGCAGGGACTGGTTAAAAGAGACCCAGTACTTC	CASRDWLKETQYF
TRBV28	-	-	TRBJ1-3	TGTGCCGCCGGGCAAACAAACTCTGGAAACACCATATATTTT	CAAGQTNSGNTIYF
TRBV28	-	few	TRBJ2-3	TGTGCCAGCAGTCCCGAAGGACACGCCTGGGCGCAGTATTTT	CASSPEGHAWAQYF
TRBV11-1	-	few	TRBJ2-1	TGTGCCAGCAGCTTAGATAGGGATGAGCAGTTCTTC	CASSLDRDEQFF
TRBV19	-	-	TRBJ2-2	TGTGCCAGTAGTAGTACCAGAGTGAACACCGGGGAGCTGTTTTTT	CASSSTRVNTGELFF
TRBV5-1	-	-	TRBJ1-2	TGCGCCAGCAGCGACCCTAGAATCCTGTATGGCTACACCTTC	CASSDPRILYGYTF
TRBV20-1	-	few	TRBJ1-5	TGCAGTGCTAGTTTAGCGGGGGCCTACAATCAGCCCCAGCATTTT	CSASLAGAYNQPQHF
TRBV28	-	-	TRBJ1-1	TGTGCCAGCACTCCGAGTGCCCGTAGGGTCACTGAAGCTTTCTTT	CASTPSARRVTEAFF
TRBV6-2/TRBV6-3	-	few	TRBJ2-1	TGTGCCAGCAGGATATCCATGAGGTTCAATGAGCAGTTCTTC	CASRISMRFNEQFF
TRBV11-2	-	-	TRBJ2-5	TGTGCCAGCAGCTTAGGCCGGGTGCAGACCCAGTACTTC	CASSLGRVQTQYF
TRBV20-1	-	few	TRBJ2-7	TGCAGTGGGTTGGGGACCTCCGCCTACGAGCAGTACTTC	CSGLGTSAYEQYF
TRBV20-1	-	-	TRBJ2-5	TGCAGTGCTAGAGATCTGCGAGTAGACGAGACCCAGTACTTC	CSARDLRVDETQYF
TRBV29-1	-	-	TRBJ2-5	TGCAGCGCCAGCCGGGTGGGGTATCAAGAGACCCAGTACTTC	CSASRVGYQETQYF
TRBV2	TRBD1	once	TRBJ2-7	TGTGCCAGCAAGGGGACAGGTGAGGGTTACGAGCAGTACTTC	CASKGTGEGYEQYF
TRBV19	-	-	TRBJ1-2	TGTGCCAGTAGTATAGGGGGTTCGGCCTATGGCTACACCTTC	CASSIGGSAYGYTF
TRBV7-9	TRBD1	-	TRBJ1-5	TGTGCCAGCAGTCAGGACAGGGGCCCCTTCTCTAGCAATCAGCCCCAGCATTTT	CASSQDRGPFSSNQPQHF
TRBV2	-	-	TRBJ2-3	TGTGCCAGCAGTGAAACTAGTATACGGGTCGGAGATACGCAGTATTTT	CASSETSIRVGDTQYF
TRBV2	-	-	TRBJ1-2	TGTGCCAGCAGTGAAATGGGGTATGGCTACACCTTC	CASSEMGYGYTF
TRBV12-3/TRBV12-4	-	few	TRBJ1-1	TGTGCCAGCAGTCAAGGGGGGAACACTGAAGCTTTCTTT	CASSQGGNTEAFF
TRBV20-1	TRBD1	-	TRBJ2-7	TGCAGTGCTATGACAGGGAAAGTCTACGAGCAGTACTTC	CSAMTGKVYEQYF